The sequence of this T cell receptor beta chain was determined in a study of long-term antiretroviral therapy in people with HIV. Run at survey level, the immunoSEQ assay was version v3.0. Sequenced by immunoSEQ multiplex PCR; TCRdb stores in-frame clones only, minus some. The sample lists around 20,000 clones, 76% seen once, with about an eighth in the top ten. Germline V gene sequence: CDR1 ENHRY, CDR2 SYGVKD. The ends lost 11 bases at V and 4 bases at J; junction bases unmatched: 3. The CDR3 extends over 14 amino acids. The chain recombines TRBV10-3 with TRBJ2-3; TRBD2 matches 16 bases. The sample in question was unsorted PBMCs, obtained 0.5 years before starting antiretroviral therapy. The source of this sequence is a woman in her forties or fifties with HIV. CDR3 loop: CASGTSGGADTQYF. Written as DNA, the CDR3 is TGTGCCTCTGGGACTAGCGGGGGGGCAGATACGCAGTATTTT.